This T cell receptor (beta chain) was captured by sequencing in a study of blood T cell repertoires in COVID-19. Study summary: Collection of acute and convalescent COVID-19 samples took place in the United States, Italy and Spain. Nucleic acid was either cDNA or gDNA, and it came from T cells, B-cell-depleted T cells, or PBMCs.

Germline trimming cut 2 bases from V and 6 bases from J; bases unmatched to any gene: 10. CDR1 MNHEY and CDR2 SMNVEV come from the germline V gene (reference sequence). The CDR3 sequence is 17 residues long. Authors' methods: Amplification with reference gene primers provided the estimates of nucleated cell counts. Sequenced by immunoSEQ multiplex PCR; TCRdb stores in-frame clones only, minus some. V and J calls and clone size are given by that table; D and trimming were obtained from the DNA. The sample holds about 330,000 clones, roughly 90% seen once. The source of this sequence is a woman aged 45-59 years with active or convalescent COVID-19. Sequenced material: peripheral blood. The rearrangement joins TRBV27 to TRBJ2-1; TRBD2 aligns across 10 bases. The DNA for the CDR3 is TGTGCCAGCAGTTTAAGGAAGGCTAGCGGGAGATTCAATGAGCAGTTCTTC. Protein: CASSLRKASGRFNEQFF.